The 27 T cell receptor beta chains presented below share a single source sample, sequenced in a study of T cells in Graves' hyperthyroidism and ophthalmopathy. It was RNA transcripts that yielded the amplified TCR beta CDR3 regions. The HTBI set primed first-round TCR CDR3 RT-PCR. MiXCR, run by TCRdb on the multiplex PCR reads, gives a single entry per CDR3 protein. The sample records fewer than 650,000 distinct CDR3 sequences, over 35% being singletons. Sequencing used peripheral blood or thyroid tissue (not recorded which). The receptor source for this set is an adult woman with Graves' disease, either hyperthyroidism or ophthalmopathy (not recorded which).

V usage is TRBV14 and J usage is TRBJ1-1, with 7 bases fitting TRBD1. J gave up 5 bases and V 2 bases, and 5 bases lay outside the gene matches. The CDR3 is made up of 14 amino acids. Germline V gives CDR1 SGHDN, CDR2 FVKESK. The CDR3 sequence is CASSQFDRATEAFF. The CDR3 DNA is TGTGCCAGCAGCCAATTCGACAGGGCGACTGAAGCTTTCTTT.

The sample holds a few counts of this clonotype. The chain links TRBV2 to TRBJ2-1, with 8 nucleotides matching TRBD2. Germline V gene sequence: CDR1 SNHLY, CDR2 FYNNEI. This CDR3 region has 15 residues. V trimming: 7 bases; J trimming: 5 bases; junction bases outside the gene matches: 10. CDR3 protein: CASNRLAGTNNEQFF. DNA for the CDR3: TGTGCCAGCAATCGGCTAGCGGGTACAAACAATGAGCAGTTCTTC.

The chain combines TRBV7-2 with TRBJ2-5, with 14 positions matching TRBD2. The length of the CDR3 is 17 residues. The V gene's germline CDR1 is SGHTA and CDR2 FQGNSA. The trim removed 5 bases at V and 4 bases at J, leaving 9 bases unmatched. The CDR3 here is CASSLNTGLAGAETQYF. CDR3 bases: TGTGCCAGCAGCCTAAACACGGGACTAGCGGGAGCAGAGACCCAGTACTTC.

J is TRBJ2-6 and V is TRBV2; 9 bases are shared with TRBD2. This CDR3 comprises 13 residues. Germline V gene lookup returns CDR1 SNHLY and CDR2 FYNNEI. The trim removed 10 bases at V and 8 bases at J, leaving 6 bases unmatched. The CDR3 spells CATSAGGSNVLTF. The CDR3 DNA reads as TGTGCCACCAGCGCGGGAGGGTCCAACGTCCTGACTTTC. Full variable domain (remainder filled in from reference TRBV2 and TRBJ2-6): EPEVTQTPSHQVTQMGQEVILRCVPISNHLYFYWYRQILGQKVEFLVSFYNNEISEKSEIFDDQFSVERPDGSNFTLKIRSTKLEDSAMYFCATSAGGSNVLTFGAGSRLTVL.

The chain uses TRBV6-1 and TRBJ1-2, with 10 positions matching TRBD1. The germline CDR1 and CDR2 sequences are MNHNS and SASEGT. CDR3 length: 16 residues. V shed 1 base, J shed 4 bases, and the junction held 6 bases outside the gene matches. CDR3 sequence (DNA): TGTGCCAGCAGTGAAGAACCGACAGGGGGCGGCTATGGCTACACCTTC. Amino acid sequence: CASSEEPTGGGYGYTF.

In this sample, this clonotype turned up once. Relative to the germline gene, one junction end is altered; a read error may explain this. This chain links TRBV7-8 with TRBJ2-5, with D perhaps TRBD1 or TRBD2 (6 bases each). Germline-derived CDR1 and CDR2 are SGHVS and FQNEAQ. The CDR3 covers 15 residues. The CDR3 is CASGLRPGAGETQYF. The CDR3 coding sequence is TGTGCCAGCGGCTTGCGACCGGGGGCTGGGGAGACCCAGTACTTC.

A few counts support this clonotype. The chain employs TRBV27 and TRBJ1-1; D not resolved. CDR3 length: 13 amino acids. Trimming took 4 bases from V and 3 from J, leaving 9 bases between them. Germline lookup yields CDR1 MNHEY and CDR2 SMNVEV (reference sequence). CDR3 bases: TGTGCCAGCAGTTACGACGGGGACACTGAAGCTTTCTTT. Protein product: CASSYDGDTEAFF.

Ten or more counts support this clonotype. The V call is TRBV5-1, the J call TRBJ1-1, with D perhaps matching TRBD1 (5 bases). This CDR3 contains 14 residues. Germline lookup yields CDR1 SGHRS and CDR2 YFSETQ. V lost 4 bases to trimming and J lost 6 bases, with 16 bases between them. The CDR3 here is CASSPTQGWAEAFF. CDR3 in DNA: TGCGCCAGCAGCCCCACTCAGGGTTGGGCTGAAGCTTTCTTT.

This CDR3 reads CASSPPRTGGGDSPLHF. Here the CDR3 DNA reads TGTGCCAGCAGTCCGCCGCGGACAGGGGGCGGGGATTCACCCCTCCACTTT. The chain joins TRBV28 to TRBJ1-6; 11 nucleotides agree with TRBD1. V dropped 5 bases and J dropped 8; count of bases not matched to a gene: 11. Germline lookup yields CDR1 MDHEN and CDR2 SYDVKM. This CDR3 is built from 17 residues. The full variable domain, in which reference TRBV28 and TRBJ1-6 provide the parts outside the CDR3, is DVKVTQSSRYLVKRTGEKVFLECVQDMDHENMFWYRQDPGLGLRLIYFSYDVKMKEKGDIPEGYSVSREKKERFSLILESASTNQTSMYLCASSPPRTGGGDSPLHFGNGTRLTVT.

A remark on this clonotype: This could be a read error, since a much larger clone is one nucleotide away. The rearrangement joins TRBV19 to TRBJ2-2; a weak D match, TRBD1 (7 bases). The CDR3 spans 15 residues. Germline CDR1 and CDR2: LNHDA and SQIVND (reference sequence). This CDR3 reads CASSRTRGVIGELLF. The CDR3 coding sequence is TGTGCCAGTAGTAGGACCAGGGGGGTTATCGGGGAGCTGCTTTTT.

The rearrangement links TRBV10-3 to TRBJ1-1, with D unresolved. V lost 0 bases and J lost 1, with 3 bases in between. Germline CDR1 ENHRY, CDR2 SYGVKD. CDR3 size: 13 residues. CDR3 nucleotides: TGTGCCATCAGTGAGTCTAGGAACACTGAAGCTTTCTTT. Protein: CAISESRNTEAFF.

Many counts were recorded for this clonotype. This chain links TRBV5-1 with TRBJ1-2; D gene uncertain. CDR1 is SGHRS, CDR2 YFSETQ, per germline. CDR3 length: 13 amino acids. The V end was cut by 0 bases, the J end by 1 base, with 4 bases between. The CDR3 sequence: CASSLDVNYGYTF. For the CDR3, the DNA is TGCGCCAGCAGCTTGGACGTTAACTATGGCTACACCTTC. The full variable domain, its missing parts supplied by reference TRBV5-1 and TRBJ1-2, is KAGVTQTPRYLIKTRGQQVTLSCSPISGHRSVSWYQQTPGQGLQFLFEYFSETQRNKGNFPGRFSGRQFSNSRSEMNVSTLELGDSALYLCASSLDVNYGYTFGSGTRLTVV.

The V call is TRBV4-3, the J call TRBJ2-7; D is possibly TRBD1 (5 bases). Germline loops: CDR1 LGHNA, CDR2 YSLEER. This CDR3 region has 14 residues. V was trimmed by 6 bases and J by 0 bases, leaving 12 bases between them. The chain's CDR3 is CASRQGPNSYEQYF. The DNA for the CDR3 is TGCGCCAGCAGGCAGGGCCCTAACTCCTACGAGCAGTACTTC.

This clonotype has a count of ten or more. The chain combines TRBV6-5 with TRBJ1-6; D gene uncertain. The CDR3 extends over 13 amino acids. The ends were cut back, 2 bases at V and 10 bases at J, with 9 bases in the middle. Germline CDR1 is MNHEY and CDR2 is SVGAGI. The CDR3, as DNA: TGTGCCAGCAGTTACAACAGCGACTCACCCCTCCACTTT. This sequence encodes CASSYNSDSPLHF.

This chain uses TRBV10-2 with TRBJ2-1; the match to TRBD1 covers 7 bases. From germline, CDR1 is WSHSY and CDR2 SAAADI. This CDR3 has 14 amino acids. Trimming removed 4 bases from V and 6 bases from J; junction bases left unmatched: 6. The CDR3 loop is CASSGQGGVNEQFF. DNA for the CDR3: TGCGCCAGCAGTGGACAGGGTGGTGTCAATGAGCAGTTCTTC.

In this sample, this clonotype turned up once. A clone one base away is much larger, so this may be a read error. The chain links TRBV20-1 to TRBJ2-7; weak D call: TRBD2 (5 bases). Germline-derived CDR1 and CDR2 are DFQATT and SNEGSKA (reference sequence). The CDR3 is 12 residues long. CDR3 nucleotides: TGCAATGCTAGAGGGAGTTCCTACGAGCAGTACTTC. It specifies CNARGSSYEQYF.

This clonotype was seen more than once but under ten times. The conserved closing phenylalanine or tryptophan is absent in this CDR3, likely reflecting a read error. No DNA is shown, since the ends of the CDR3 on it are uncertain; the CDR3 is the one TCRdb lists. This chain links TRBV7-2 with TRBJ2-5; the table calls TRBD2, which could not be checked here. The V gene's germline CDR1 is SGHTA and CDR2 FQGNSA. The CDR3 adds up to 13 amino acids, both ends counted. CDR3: CASSYMPLSGRYT.

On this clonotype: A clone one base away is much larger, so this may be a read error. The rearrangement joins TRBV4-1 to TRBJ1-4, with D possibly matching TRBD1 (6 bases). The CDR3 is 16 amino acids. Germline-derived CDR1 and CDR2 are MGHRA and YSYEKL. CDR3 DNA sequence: TGCGCCAGCGGCCATGAGGGTTCGGGGACATATGAAAAACTGTTTTTT. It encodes CASGHEGSGTYEKLFF.

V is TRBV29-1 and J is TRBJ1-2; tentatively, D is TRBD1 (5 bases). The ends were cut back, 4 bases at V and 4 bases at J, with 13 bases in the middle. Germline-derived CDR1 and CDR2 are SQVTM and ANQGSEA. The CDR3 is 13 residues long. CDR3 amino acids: CSVVYAGGYGYTF. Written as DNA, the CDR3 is TGCAGCGTTGTCTATGCGGGGGGCTATGGCTACACCTTC.

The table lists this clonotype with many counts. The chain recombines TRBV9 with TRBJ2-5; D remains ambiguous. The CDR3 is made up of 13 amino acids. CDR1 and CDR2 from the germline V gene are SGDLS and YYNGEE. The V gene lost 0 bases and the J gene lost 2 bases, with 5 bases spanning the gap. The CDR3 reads CASSVEPQETQYF. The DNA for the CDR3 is TGTGCCAGCAGCGTAGAGCCTCAAGAGACCCAGTACTTC.

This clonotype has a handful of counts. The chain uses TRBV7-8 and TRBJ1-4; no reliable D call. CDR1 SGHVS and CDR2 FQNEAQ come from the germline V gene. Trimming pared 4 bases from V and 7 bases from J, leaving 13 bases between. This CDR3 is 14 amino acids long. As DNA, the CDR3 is TGTGCCAGCAGCTCAGGTCAACGGGGTGAAAAACTGTTTTTT. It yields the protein CASSSGQRGEKLFF.

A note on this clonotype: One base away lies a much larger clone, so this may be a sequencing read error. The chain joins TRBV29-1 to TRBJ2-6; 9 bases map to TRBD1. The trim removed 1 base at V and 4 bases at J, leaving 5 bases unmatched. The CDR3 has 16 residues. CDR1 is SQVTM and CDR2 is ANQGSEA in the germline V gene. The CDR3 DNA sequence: TGCAGCGTTGAAGGGGACAGGGCTTCGGGGGCCAACGTCCTGACTTTC. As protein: CSVEGDRASGANVLTF.

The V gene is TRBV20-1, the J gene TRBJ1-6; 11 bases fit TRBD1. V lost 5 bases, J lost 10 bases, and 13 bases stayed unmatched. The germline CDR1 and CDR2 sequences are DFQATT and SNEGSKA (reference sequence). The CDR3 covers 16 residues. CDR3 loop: CSARRTGGPAMSPLHF. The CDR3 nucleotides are TGCAGTGCTCGAAGGACAGGGGGCCCGGCTATGTCACCCCTCCACTTT.

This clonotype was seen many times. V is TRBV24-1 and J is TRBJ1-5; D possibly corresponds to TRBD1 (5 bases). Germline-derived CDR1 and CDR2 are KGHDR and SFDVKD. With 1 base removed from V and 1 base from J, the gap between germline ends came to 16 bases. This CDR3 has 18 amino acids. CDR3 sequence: CATSDLRGDSDSNQPQHF. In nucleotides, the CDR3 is TGTGCCACCAGTGATTTAAGGGGTGACAGTGACAGCAATCAGCCCCAGCATTTT.

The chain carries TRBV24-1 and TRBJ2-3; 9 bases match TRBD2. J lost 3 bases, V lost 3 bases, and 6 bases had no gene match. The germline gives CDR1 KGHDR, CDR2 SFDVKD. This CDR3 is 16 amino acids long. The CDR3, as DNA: TGTGCCACCAGTGATCCCCTAGCGGGACTGACAGATACGCAGTATTTT. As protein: CATSDPLAGLTDTQYF.

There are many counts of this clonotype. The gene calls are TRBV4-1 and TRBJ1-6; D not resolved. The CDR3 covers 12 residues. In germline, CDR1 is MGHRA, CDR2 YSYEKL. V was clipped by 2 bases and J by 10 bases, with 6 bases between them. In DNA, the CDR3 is TGCGCCAGCAGCCAATGGGAGTCACCCCTCCACTTT. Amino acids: CASSQWESPLHF.

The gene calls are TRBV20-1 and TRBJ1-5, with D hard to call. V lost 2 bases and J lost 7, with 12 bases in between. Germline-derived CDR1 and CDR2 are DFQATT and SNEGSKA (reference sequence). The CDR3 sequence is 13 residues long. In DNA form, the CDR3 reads TGCAGTGCTAGAAGGGAGGGAGGCCAGCCCCAGCATTTT. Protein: CSARREGGQPQHF.